This entry describes one T cell receptor (beta chain). The source of the sample is a study of T cells in Graves' hyperthyroidism and ophthalmopathy. Overall study context: Initial diagnosis, before any treatment, was when peripheral blood was collected.

A sample of blood taken at first hyperthyroidism diagnosis preceded any ophthalmopathy symptoms. V gave up 7 bases and J gave up 0 bases; unmatched junction bases: 10. This CDR3 comprises 16 residues. Germline CDR1 MNHEY, CDR2 SMNVEV (reference sequence). Amplified TCR beta CDR3 regions came from RNA transcripts. HTBI primers drove first-round RT-PCR of the TCR CDR3. One entry per CDR3 protein, called by TCRdb with MiXCR from the multiplex PCR reads. The sample contains over 250,000 distinct CDR3 sequences, about 25% of which appear only once. The chain carries TRBV27 and TRBJ2-5, with TRBD2 identical over 8 bases. Input material: blood. The clonotype originates from a man aged 35 to 55 with Graves' hyperthyroidism that later progressed to Graves' ophthalmopathy. The CDR3 loop reads CASTSLAGGHQETQYF. The CDR3 DNA is TGTGCCAGCACCTCCCTAGCGGGCGGCCACCAAGAGACCCAGTACTTC.